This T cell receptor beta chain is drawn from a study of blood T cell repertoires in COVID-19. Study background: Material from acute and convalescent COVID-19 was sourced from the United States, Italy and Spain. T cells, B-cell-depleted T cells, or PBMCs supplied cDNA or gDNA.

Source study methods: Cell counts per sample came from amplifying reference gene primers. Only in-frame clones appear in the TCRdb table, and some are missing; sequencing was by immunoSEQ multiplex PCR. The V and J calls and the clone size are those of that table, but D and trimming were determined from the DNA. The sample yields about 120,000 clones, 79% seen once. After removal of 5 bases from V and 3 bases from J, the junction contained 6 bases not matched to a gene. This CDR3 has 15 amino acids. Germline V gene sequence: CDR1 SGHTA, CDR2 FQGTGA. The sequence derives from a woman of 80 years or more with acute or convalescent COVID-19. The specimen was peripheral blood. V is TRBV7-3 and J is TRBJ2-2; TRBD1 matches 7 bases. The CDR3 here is CASSPTGSHTGELFF. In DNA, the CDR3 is TGTGCCAGCAGCCCGACAGGGTCGCACACCGGGGAGCTGTTTTTT.